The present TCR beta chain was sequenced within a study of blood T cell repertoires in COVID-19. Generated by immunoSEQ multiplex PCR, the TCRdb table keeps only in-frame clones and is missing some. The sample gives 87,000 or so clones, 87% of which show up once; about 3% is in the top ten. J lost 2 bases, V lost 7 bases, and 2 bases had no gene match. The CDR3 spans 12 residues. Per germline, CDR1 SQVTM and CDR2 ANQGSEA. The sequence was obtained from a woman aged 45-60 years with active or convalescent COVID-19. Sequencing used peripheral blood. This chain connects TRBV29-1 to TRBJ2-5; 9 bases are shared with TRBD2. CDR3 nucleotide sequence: TGCAGCGGGGGACTAGCACAAGAGACCCAGTACTTC. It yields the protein CSGGLAQETQYF.